This TCR beta chain originates from a study of OX40 agonist ivuxolimab in advanced cancers. About the study as a whole: Ivuxolimab was a fully human IgG2 agonistic monoclonal antibody targeting the costimulatory receptor OX40 (CD134). Patients were allowed to have had prior anti-PD-1, anti-PD-L1 or anti-CTLA-4 therapy, and around 40% of the dose-escalation patients had previously received checkpoint inhibitors. Partial responses were achieved by three dose-escalation patients, of whom one had hepatocellular carcinoma and two had cutaneous melanoma. Of the approximately 50 dose-escalation patients, hepatocellular carcinoma was present in about 19, melanoma in roughly 15, renal cell carcinoma in 9 and head and neck cancer in 9. The point of sequencing TCRbeta in the periphery was to test whether ivuxolimab changed TCR sequence diversity and drove clonal T-cell expansion. The dose-escalation cohort was around 84% male with a mean age of approximately 60 years, ranging from about 20 to 80. The paper covers the monotherapy dose-escalation part of the phase I ivuxolimab trial, which included N = 52 patients. Intravenous ivuxolimab was administered to patients every 2 weeks at six dose levels: 0.01, 0.1, 0.3, 1.5, 3 and 10 mg/kg.

Patients with autoimmune disease history or receiving systemic immunosuppression were excluded from the trial. Peripheral blood for TCR sequencing was collected from all dose cohorts at baseline, on cycle 4 day 1, and on cycle 7 day 1. The samples were drawn from a first-in-human, open-label, multicenter phase I dose-escalation trial of ivuxolimab. Adults with locally advanced or metastatic head and neck squamous cell, hepatocellular, melanoma or renal cell carcinoma were enrolled in the trial. Before TCR sequencing, CD4+ and CD8+ T cells were separately sorted from peripheral blood. General findings and caveats noted by the study authors: After ivuxolimab, more expanded clones were found on average in CD8+ T cells than in CD4+ T cells. In the 0.1-3.0 mg/kg groups, partial responders had among the lowest normalized peripheral clonal expansion, particularly in CD8+ T cells. At doses of 0.1 to 3.0 mg/kg, clonal expansion of both CD4+ and CD8+ blood T cells was observed from baseline to week 6. Which antigens the clonally expanded peripheral T cells were specific for was not determined. Low levels of normalized T-cell clonal expansion were also seen in some nonresponding patients.

As for this clone: Its recognized antigen is unknown. Within one base of it there is no much larger clone, and no base qualities were kept.

For sequencing of the TCRbeta CDR3 region, genomic DNA was extracted from the sorted cells. The immunoSEQ Assay was used for sequencing of TCRbeta CDR3 regions. TCRdb took over this immuneACCESS table, retaining in-frame rearrangements with V and J assigned. Such tables are incomplete; in checked studies, under half of the missing clones stem from an unresolved V gene, and the remainder is unexplained. This sample holds some 120,000 clones; around 92% were observed only once. Clones ranked in the top ten supply roughly 0.8% of the sample. V loses 6 bases at its end and J loses 8 bases; junction bases beyond the gene matches: 9. The CDR3 contains 13 residues, cysteine and phenylalanine counted. The read is trimmed to its CDR3 DNA, 39 bases read in frame from base 1. CDR1 MNHEY and CDR2 SVGAGI are derived from the germline V gene.

The specimen was CD4+ or CD8+ T cells sorted from blood, collected in a trial of the OX40 agonist ivuxolimab. The chain is assembled from TRBV6-5 and TRBJ1-1, with 7 bases in between that match TRBD1. The sequence was obtained from an adult with an advanced solid tumor such as melanoma, head and neck, liver or kidney cancer. The CDR3 sequence is CASRPPQGREAFF. DNA sequence: TGTGCCAGCAGACCACCACAGGGGCGAGAAGCTTTCTTT.